Following are 22 T cell receptor beta chains from one sample sequenced in a study of graft-versus-host responses after intestinal transplantation. The table came from immunoSEQ multiplex PCR; TCRdb's copy has only in-frame clones and leaves some out. The table lists fewer than 25,000 clones, roughly 36% of them singletons. Sequences were derived from alloreactive CD4+ T cells from a mixed lymphocyte reaction culture, sampled before transplantation. Subset reported: CFSE-low proliferating T cells sorted from approximately 6-day pre-transplant mixed lymphocyte reaction (GvH or HvG direction). These receptors all come from a human patient who was an organ donor for intestinal transplantation.

The chain joins TRBV10-2 to TRBJ2-1; maybe TRBD2 (5 bases). Germline CDR1 WSHSY, CDR2 SAAADI. The V end was cut by 7 bases, the J end by 6 bases, with 16 bases between. This CDR3 is built from 14 residues. The CDR3 loop reads CASTHRTAPNEQFF. The CDR3 region has the DNA TGCGCCAGCACGCATAGGACTGCACCCAATGAGCAGTTCTTC.

The chain is built from TRBV19 and TRBJ2-5, with D tentatively TRBD2 (6 bases). Trimming took off 3 bases at V and 5 bases at J, with 13 bases between the two ends. There are 14 residues in the CDR3. In germline, CDR1 is LNHDA, CDR2 SQIVND (reference sequence). The CDR3 protein is CASSMGRGRETQYF. In DNA form, the CDR3 reads TGTGCCAGTAGTATGGGAAGAGGGAGGGAGACCCAGTACTTC.

Worth noting for this clone: The sample contains more than one DNA sequence encoding this CDR3. V gene TRBV5-1 combines with J gene TRBJ2-3; no definite D call. Deletions cut 4 bases from V and 0 bases from J, with 6 bases between. The CDR3 covers 13 residues. Germline CDR1 SGHRS, CDR2 YFSETQ. The CDR3 nucleotides are TGCGCCAGCAGCCTGCTGAGCACAGATACGCAGTATTTT. Its translation is CASSLLSTDTQYF.

This clone occurred a few times. The chain employs TRBV6-4 and TRBJ2-1; 7 bases match TRBD1. V lost 3 bases, J lost 11 bases, and 7 bases stayed unmatched. The germline V gene has CDR1 MRHNA and CDR2 SNTAGT. The CDR3 covers 13 residues. The CDR3 reads CASSELTGTKQFF. For the CDR3, the DNA is TGTGCCAGCAGTGAGTTGACAGGGACGAAGCAGTTCTTC.

This clone was recorded once. The chain has TRBV5-5 and TRBJ2-5, with TRBD2 matching over 8 bases. Germline V gene data show CDR1 as SGHKS and CDR2 as YYEKEE (reference sequence). The length of the CDR3 is 13 residues. With 7 bases clipped from V and 9 bases from J, the junction kept 11 bases outside the gene matches. The CDR3: CASASGTSMAQYF. In DNA form, the CDR3 reads TGTGCCAGCGCGTCCGGGACTAGTATGGCCCAGTACTTC.

The chain is built from TRBV5-1 and TRBJ2-3; tentative D call: TRBD2 (5 bases). Germline CDR1 reads SGHRS; CDR2 reads YFSETQ. V shed 3 bases and J shed 1 base, with 12 bases lying between them. The CDR3 is made up of 15 amino acids. The CDR3 reads CASSSAPRGTDTQYF. The CDR3 DNA sequence: TGCGCCAGCAGCTCCGCTCCGCGGGGCACAGATACGCAGTATTTT.

The chain combines TRBV5-1 with TRBJ2-3; 10 bases fit TRBD2. Germline assignment: CDR1 SGHRS and CDR2 YFSETQ. The CDR3 totals 16 residues. With 5 bases clipped from V and 5 bases from J, the junction kept 11 bases outside the gene matches. This CDR3 is CASRQGTSDMIDTQYF. The CDR3 nucleotides are TGCGCCAGCAGGCAGGGGACTAGCGACATGATAGATACGCAGTATTTT.

This chain joins TRBV19 and TRBJ2-2; D assignment may be TRBD1 or TRBD2 (5 bases each). V was pared by 9 bases and J by 5 bases, with 22 bases between. This CDR3 contains 16 residues. Germline V gives CDR1 LNHDA, CDR2 SQIVND (reference sequence). In DNA, the CDR3 is TGTGCCAGCGCAAAGCGAGGGGCTCTTGGAACCGGGGAGCTGTTTTTT. Protein: CASAKRGALGTGELFF. Full variable domain (rest looked up from reference TRBV19 and TRBJ2-2): DGGITQSPKYLFRKEGQNVTLSCEQNLNHDAMYWYRQDPGQGLRLIYYSQIVNDFQKGDIAEGYSVSREKKESFPLTVTSAQKNPTAFYLCASAKRGALGTGELFFGEGSRLTVL.

This clone was found a few times. The chain recombines TRBV10-3 with TRBJ2-1; 13 positions agree with TRBD2. The CDR3 extends over 16 amino acids. The germline CDR1 and CDR2 sequences are ENHRY and SYGVKD. V gave up 0 bases and J gave up 7 bases; unmatched junction bases: 3. CDR3 in amino acids: CAISESTSGRKNEQFF. The CDR3 DNA is TGTGCCATCAGTGAGTCGACTAGCGGGAGGAAAAATGAGCAGTTCTTC.

V usage is TRBV28 and J usage is TRBJ1-2; D unclear. The V end lost 7 bases, the J end lost 5 bases, and 14 bases lay between the germline ends. Germline CDR1 is MDHEN and CDR2 is SYDVKM. The CDR3 is made up of 13 amino acids. This chain's CDR3 is CASTALAGYGYTF. The CDR3 coding sequence is TGTGCCAGCACCGCCCTGGCGGGGTATGGCTACACCTTC.

The sample holds a few counts of this clone. The chain joins TRBV7-9 to TRBJ2-5, with D hard to call. Trimming left V 3 bases short and J 5 bases short, with 10 bases between. The germline gives CDR1 SEHNR, CDR2 FQNEAQ (reference sequence). This CDR3 region has 13 residues. The CDR3 DNA reads TGTGCCAGCAGCTTGTTGGGATCGGAGACCCAGTACTTC. It codes for CASSLLGSETQYF.

As DNA, the CDR3 is TGCGCCAGCAGCCAAGACTGGACGGGAGTAGATACGCAGTATTTT. This gives the protein CASSQDWTGVDTQYF. The chain links TRBV4-1 to TRBJ2-3, with D possibly matching TRBD2 (6 bases). V lost 0 bases and J 5 bases, leaving 12 bases between the germline ends. Germline V gene data show CDR1 as MGHRA and CDR2 as YSYEKL. The CDR3 sequence is 15 residues long.

This clone was detected a few times. This chain joins TRBV7-8 and TRBJ1-5; D not resolved. This CDR3 is 13 amino acids long. Germline assignment: CDR1 SGHVS and CDR2 FQNEAQ. V was shortened by 4 bases and J by 8 bases, with 12 bases between the two germline ends. CDR3: CASSSFTGEPQHF. CDR3 DNA: TGTGCCAGCAGCTCCTTTACTGGGGAGCCCCAGCATTTT.

This clone was seen a handful of times. The V and J genes are TRBV27 and TRBJ2-1; 11 positions match TRBD2. Per germline, CDR1 MNHEY and CDR2 SMNVEV (reference sequence). There are 17 residues in the CDR3. V dropped 3 bases and J dropped 7; count of bases not matched to a gene: 11. The CDR3 DNA reads TGTGCCAGCAGTTTCGAAACTAGCGGGAGACTCTGGAATGAGCAGTTCTTC. Its translation is CASSFETSGRLWNEQFF.

The V call is TRBV19, the J call TRBJ1-5; 8 bases are a match to TRBD1. The CDR3 is made up of 15 amino acids. V lost 7 bases and J lost 2; bases outside the gene matches: 7. Germline CDR1 is LNHDA and CDR2 is SQIVND (reference sequence). The CDR3 region is CASMVRGLGNQPQHF. CDR3 sequence (DNA): TGTGCCAGTATGGTCAGGGGGCTAGGCAATCAGCCCCAGCATTTT.

The rearrangement joins TRBV10-2 to TRBJ1-1; D is possibly TRBD1 (6 bases). Trimming removed 4 bases at V and 9 bases at J, with 24 bases between. Germline values: CDR1 WSHSY, CDR2 SAAADI. The CDR3 consists of 16 residues. The CDR3 DNA follows: TGCGCCAGCAGTGTAGGAGTTTCGGGTTACCAGGGGAAAGCTTTCTTT. Amino acids: CASSVGVSGYQGKAFF.

The rearrangement links TRBV10-3 to TRBJ2-4, with D unresolved. The V gene's germline CDR1 is ENHRY and CDR2 SYGVKD. This CDR3 has 13 residues. Trimming removed 10 bases from V and 0 bases from J, with 10 bases in between. The DNA of the CDR3 is TGTGCCACCTATTCCGAAGCCAAAAACATTCAGTACTTC. This encodes CATYSEAKNIQYF.

This clone has only a few counts. This chain joins TRBV4-3 and TRBJ2-2; perhaps D is TRBD1 or TRBD2 (5 bases each). The CDR3 loop spans 16 amino acids. Germline V CDR1 and CDR2: LGHNA, YSLEER. The V end lost 4 bases, the J end lost 0 bases, and 12 bases lay between the germline ends. The CDR3 bases are TGCGCCAGCAGCCCTTCGGGGCCTTCGAACACCGGGGAGCTGTTTTTT. This gives the protein CASSPSGPSNTGELFF.

The chain couples TRBV7-2 to TRBJ2-7, with D perhaps assigned TRBD1 or TRBD2 (5 bases each). This CDR3 comprises 15 residues. CDR1 is SGHTA and CDR2 is FQGNSA in the germline V gene. V was pared by 1 base and J by 3 bases, with 13 bases between. The CDR3 sequence is CASSLDSGGFYEQYF. DNA for the CDR3: TGTGCCAGCAGCTTAGACTCTGGGGGTTTCTACGAGCAGTACTTC.

J is TRBJ2-7 and V is TRBV6-6, with 7 bases lining up with TRBD1. Germline trimming cut 7 bases from V and 1 base from J; bases unmatched to any gene: 7. Per the germline V gene, CDR1 is MNHNY and CDR2 is SVGAGI (reference sequence). There are 14 residues in the CDR3. CDR3 nucleotide sequence: TGTGCCAGCAACGAACAGGGGCTTTCCTACGAGCAGTACTTC. Translating gives CASNEQGLSYEQYF.

The chain couples TRBV7-6 to TRBJ2-2; TRBD2 matches at 11 bases. Losses at the gene ends were 4 bases for V and 9 bases for J; bases not matched to a gene: 7. CDR1 SGHVS and CDR2 FNYEAQ come from the germline V gene. CDR3 length equals 15 residues. CDR3 nucleotide sequence: TGTGCCAGCAGCTACCGACTAGCGGGAAGGTGGGAGCTGTTTTTT. Translated: CASSYRLAGRWELFF. The full variable domain, rest sourced from reference TRBV7-6 and TRBJ2-2, is GAGVSQSPRYKVTKRGQDVALRCDPISGHVSLYWYRQALGQGPEFLTYFNYEAQQDKSGLPNDRFSAERPEGSISTLTIQRTEQRDSAMYRCASSYRLAGRWELFFGEGSRLTVL.

The DNA of the CDR3 is TGTGCCAGCAGCTTAACGGGGAGTTATAGCCATGAGCAGTTCTTC. Translated, it gives CASSLTGSYSHEQFF. The chain has TRBV7-9 and TRBJ2-1; a weak D match, TRBD2 (5 bases). The CDR3 totals 15 residues. Trimming removed 2 bases at V and 8 bases at J, with 16 bases between. CDR1 SEHNR and CDR2 FQNEAQ come from the germline V gene (reference sequence).